The next 27 T cell receptor beta chains were all read from a single sample in a study of CXCR3-negative and CXCR3-positive naive CD8 T cells. UMI-labeled TRB cDNA libraries were prepared by 5' RACE. For each CDR3 protein, TCRdb gives one entry from its re-call of the 5' RACE reads, without DNA. The listing records some 66,000 distinct CDR3 sequences. The sample consisted of naive CXCR3- CD8+ T cells from blood. Subset specified: CD45RO-CCR7+CD27+CD95- naive CD8+ T cells lacking CXCR3 (TNR3-). The receptors stem from a human donor in good health. Some clones in this sample may be carry-over from other donors' samples.

The chain carries TRBV30 and TRBJ2-1; the D call of TRBD2 rests on TCRdb alone, since no DNA is present to check it. Germline loops: CDR1 GTSNPN, CDR2 SVGIG (reference sequence). This CDR3 has 13 residues. The CDR3: CAWSGERYNEQFF.

The J gene is TRBJ1-1, the V gene TRBV6-6. Germline values: CDR1 MNHNY, CDR2 SVGAGI (reference sequence). The CDR3 loop spans 13 amino acids. The CDR3 spells CASSITENTEAFF.

The chain combines TRBV2 with TRBJ2-1; as DNA is missing, the TRBD2 call by TCRdb cannot be tested. Germline lookup yields CDR1 SNHLY and CDR2 FYNNEI. CDR3 length equals 20 residues. The CDR3 is CASSAKHPLAASGNPNEQFF. Full variable domain (outside the CDR3, taken from reference TRBV2 and TRBJ2-1): EPEVTQTPSHQVTQMGQEVILRCVPISNHLYFYWYRQILGQKVEFLVSFYNNEISEKSEIFDDQFSVERPDGSNFTLKIRSTKLEDSAMYFCASSAKHPLAASGNPNEQFFGPGTRLTVL.

The CDR3: CASRSGGAGEQFF. The V gene is TRBV7-3, the J gene TRBJ2-1; lacking DNA, the TRBD1 call made by TCRdb goes unchecked. Germline loops: CDR1 SGHTA, CDR2 FQGTGA. The CDR3 has 13 amino acids.

This chain uses TRBV28 with TRBJ1-2; the D gene TCRdb calls, TRBD1, cannot be checked with no DNA. CDR1 is MDHEN and CDR2 is SYDVKM in the germline V gene. The CDR3 consists of 12 residues. Here the CDR3 reads CASTYGTYGYTF.

This chain links TRBV7-3 with TRBJ1-6. This CDR3 has 14 amino acids. The V gene's germline CDR1 is SGHTA and CDR2 FQGTGA. The chain's CDR3 is CASSLMSGGSPLHF.

V usage is TRBV19 and J usage is TRBJ2-7; the TCRdb D gene call, TRBD1, has no DNA to confirm it. Germline-derived CDR1 and CDR2 are LNHDA and SQIVND (reference sequence). CDR3 length: 14 residues. The CDR3: CASTPGKGIGEQYF.

The genes are TRBV29-1 and TRBJ2-7; checking the TCRdb D call of TRBD1 is not possible without DNA. The CDR3 has 12 residues. Germline V CDR1 and CDR2: SQVTM, ANQGSEA. CDR3 region: CSFTDSGYEQYF.

Here the CDR3 reads CASSQDGYNEQFF. The chain carries TRBV5-1 and TRBJ2-1. The CDR3 extends over 13 amino acids. Germline CDR1 and CDR2: SGHRS and YFSETQ.

The chain links TRBV14 to TRBJ2-3; the TCRdb D gene call, TRBD1, has no DNA to confirm it. The CDR3 is 16 residues long. The V gene's germline CDR1 is SGHDN and CDR2 FVKESK. The CDR3 region is CASSQDPAPGGGTQYF.

The rearrangement joins TRBV7-9 to TRBJ2-5; absent DNA, TCRdb's TRBD1 call cannot be checked. Germline loops: CDR1 SEHNR, CDR2 FQNEAQ (reference sequence). The length of the CDR3 is 15 residues. CDR3 loop: CASSSNLRGMETQYF.

J is TRBJ2-3 and V is TRBV6-6. Germline V gene data show CDR1 as MNHNY and CDR2 as SVGAGI (reference sequence). This CDR3 region has 13 residues. CDR3 loop: CASSFGRVDTQYF.

The J gene is TRBJ2-7, the V gene TRBV4-1; TCRdb reports TRBD2, a call that lacks DNA to check it against. CDR1 MGHRA and CDR2 YSYEKL come from the germline V gene. The CDR3 spans 16 residues. The CDR3 loop reads CASSPLGREVPYEQYF.

The chain is built from TRBV28 and TRBJ2-7; the TCRdb D gene call, TRBD2, has no DNA to confirm it. Germline V CDR1 and CDR2: MDHEN, SYDVKM. This CDR3 comprises 14 residues. The CDR3 loop is CASSWEGGSYEQYF.

Here the CDR3 reads CASSDSTGGPDTQYF. This chain connects TRBV6-4 to TRBJ2-3; TCRdb proposes TRBD1, but this gene call is untestable without DNA. Germline V gene sequence: CDR1 MRHNA, CDR2 SNTAGT. The CDR3 has 15 residues.

J is TRBJ1-6 and V is TRBV6-5; TCRdb's D call of TRBD1 is untestable without DNA. The germline CDR1 and CDR2 sequences are MNHEY and SVGAGI. The CDR3 is 13 residues long. CDR3 region: CASRAYRGSPLHF.

The V call is TRBV6-5, the J call TRBJ2-1; TCRdb outputs TRBD1, but without DNA this stays unchecked. The CDR3 runs to 15 residues. Germline V gene lookup returns CDR1 MNHEY and CDR2 SVGAGI. The CDR3 spells CASSLTGGTYNEQFF.

The chain employs TRBV7-8 and TRBJ2-5; TCRdb calls TRBD1, which cannot be checked without DNA. The CDR3 contains 14 residues. Germline values: CDR1 SGHVS, CDR2 FQNEAQ. The CDR3 reads CASSPNGGSGAQYF.

The rearrangement joins TRBV12-3 or TRBV12-4 to TRBJ2-1. This CDR3 region has 13 residues. CDR3: CASSFSGYNEQFF.

The chain joins TRBV6-2 or TRBV6-3 to TRBJ2-2; TCRdb indicates TRBD2, and absent DNA this call remains unverified. Germline V CDR1 and CDR2: MNHEY, SVGEGT. The CDR3 contains 14 residues. This CDR3 reads CASSGGYNTGELFF.

The genes are TRBV4-1 and TRBJ1-1; the D call of TRBD1 rests on TCRdb alone, since no DNA is present to check it. Germline V gene sequence: CDR1 MGHRA, CDR2 YSYEKL. The CDR3 is made up of 17 amino acids. The CDR3 loop reads CASSHTPGPPTDTEAFF.

The chain joins TRBV15 to TRBJ1-1. Germline CDR1 LNHNV, CDR2 YYDKDF (reference sequence). This CDR3 is 13 amino acids long. CDR3 in amino acids: CATSSLWGTEAFF.

The chain recombines TRBV7-2 with TRBJ2-7. Germline CDR1 SGHTA, CDR2 FQGNSA. This CDR3 is built from 15 residues. CDR3 region: CASSLVTESPYEQYF.

The V call is TRBV20-1, the J call TRBJ2-7; TCRdb's D call, TRBD2, is unchecked because there is no DNA. The CDR3 length is 12 residues. CDR1 and CDR2 (germline): DFQATT, SNEGSKA (reference sequence). CDR3 sequence: CSARGETYEQYF.

V usage is TRBV12-3 or TRBV12-4 and J usage is TRBJ2-7. The CDR3 is 14 residues long. CDR3 loop: CASSLAAVFYEQYF.

CDR3 in amino acids: CASSRTGAPYNEQFF. The chain joins TRBV28 to TRBJ2-1; TCRdb reports TRBD1, a call that lacks DNA to check it against. The CDR3 loop spans 15 amino acids. Germline CDR1 is MDHEN and CDR2 is SYDVKM. Full variable domain (outside the CDR3, taken from reference TRBV28 and TRBJ2-1): DVKVTQSSRYLVKRTGEKVFLECVQDMDHENMFWYRQDPGLGLRLIYFSYDVKMKEKGDIPEGYSVSREKKERFSLILESASTNQTSMYLCASSRTGAPYNEQFFGPGTRLTVL.

The chain joins TRBV29-1 to TRBJ2-3; TCRdb picks TRBD1, but there is no DNA to check that call. Germline CDR1 SQVTM, CDR2 ANQGSEA. The CDR3 is 14 residues long. The CDR3 sequence: CSVTFREVSDTQYF.